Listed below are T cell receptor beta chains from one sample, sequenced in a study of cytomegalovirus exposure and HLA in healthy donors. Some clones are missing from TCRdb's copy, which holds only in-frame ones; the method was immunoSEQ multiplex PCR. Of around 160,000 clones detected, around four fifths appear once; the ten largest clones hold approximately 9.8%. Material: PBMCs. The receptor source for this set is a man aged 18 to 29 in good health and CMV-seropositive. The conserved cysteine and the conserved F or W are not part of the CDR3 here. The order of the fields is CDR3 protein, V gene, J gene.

CDR3 protein: ASRISSRGAYTEAF
V gene: TRBV28
J gene: TRBJ1-1

CDR3 protein: ASSMREGLNEQF
V gene: TRBV27
J gene: TRBJ2-1

CDR3 protein: ASSLTRLDTQY
V gene: TRBV7-3
J gene: TRBJ2-3

CDR3 protein: SSTERVTEAF
V gene: TRBV29-1
J gene: TRBJ1-1

CDR3 protein: ASSLMDRKAF
V gene: TRBV5-6
J gene: TRBJ1-1

CDR3 protein: ASSVGGTGYGYT
V gene: TRBV9
J gene: TRBJ1-2

CDR3 protein: ASSIARQSRYGYT
V gene: TRBV19
J gene: TRBJ1-2

CDR3 protein: ASSFLPSGGIEGELF
V gene: TRBV7-6
J gene: TRBJ2-2

CDR3 protein: ASSQGQDTDTQY
V gene: TRBV4-1
J gene: TRBJ2-3

CDR3 protein: ASSQERLAGVIQETQY
V gene: TRBV4-2
J gene: TRBJ2-5

CDR3 protein: ASRGTGLQAF
V gene: TRBV2
J gene: TRBJ1-1

CDR3 protein: ASSYSQGVLQETQY
V gene: TRBV2
J gene: TRBJ2-5

CDR3 protein: ASSFMDGTASTDTQY
V gene: TRBV9
J gene: TRBJ2-3

CDR3 protein: ASSLAIGNEQF
V gene: TRBV11-2
J gene: TRBJ2-1

CDR3 protein: ASSLLPGMTGELF
V gene: TRBV5-6
J gene: TRBJ2-2

CDR3 protein: AWSPGLAKFREQF
V gene: TRBV30
J gene: TRBJ2-1

CDR3 protein: ASSKTSGGSYNEQF
V gene: TRBV19
J gene: TRBJ2-1

CDR3 protein: ASRAIPATNEKLF
V gene: TRBV2
J gene: TRBJ1-4

CDR3 protein: ATSSFGGEFSNQPQH
V gene: TRBV15
J gene: TRBJ1-5

CDR3 protein: SVEEQGALGEETQY
V gene: TRBV29-1
J gene: TRBJ2-5

CDR3 protein: ASSNRQGGTNYGYT
V gene: TRBV27
J gene: TRBJ1-2

CDR3 protein: ASSLVGGAEAF
V gene: TRBV14
J gene: TRBJ1-1

CDR3 protein: ATSRPYRTEETQY
V gene: TRBV15
J gene: TRBJ2-5

CDR3 protein: ASSHYPPGLVGGGDYNEQF
V gene: TRBV27
J gene: TRBJ2-1

CDR3 protein: ASSWARGRGNQPQH
V gene: TRBV28
J gene: TRBJ1-5

CDR3 protein: ASSVGGTGSSYEQY
V gene: TRBV9
J gene: TRBJ2-7

CDR3 protein: ASSFSPRNTEAF
V gene: TRBV11-2
J gene: TRBJ1-1

CDR3 protein: ATSRDYRDRGPYEQY
V gene: TRBV15
J gene: TRBJ2-7

CDR3 protein: ASSSRDLAWEQY
V gene: TRBV11-2
J gene: TRBJ2-7

CDR3 protein: ASSTGLAVTRGEQY
V gene: TRBV5-1
J gene: TRBJ2-7

CDR3 protein: ASSLTGNYGYT
V gene: TRBV14
J gene: TRBJ1-2

CDR3 protein: ASSISGTSGYEQY
V gene: TRBV7-2
J gene: TRBJ2-7

CDR3 protein: ASSKDRDYYEQY
V gene: TRBV21-1
J gene: .

CDR3 protein: ASSWTGINEKLF
V gene: TRBV5-1
J gene: TRBJ1-4

CDR3 protein: ASSFSAGSDTQY
V gene: TRBV19
J gene: TRBJ2-3

CDR3 protein: ATSIRGGRETQY
V gene: TRBV15
J gene: TRBJ2-5

CDR3 protein: ASGPGVDADTQY
V gene: TRBV4-2
J gene: TRBJ2-3

CDR3 protein: ASSQGPGVSGGYT
V gene: TRBV4-1
J gene: TRBJ1-2

CDR3 protein: ASSRTNNEQF
V gene: TRBV7-2
J gene: TRBJ2-1

CDR3 protein: ASSLAASGDFGNEQF
V gene: TRBV7-2
J gene: TRBJ2-1

CDR3 protein: ASSVGLAGGSEQF
V gene: TRBV10-1
J gene: TRBJ2-1

CDR3 protein: ASNPRGNRYEQY
V gene: TRBV28
J gene: TRBJ2-7

CDR3 protein: ASSQSQSEPQH
V gene: TRBV18
J gene: TRBJ1-5

CDR3 protein: ASSYSRGQWETQY
V gene: TRBV6-5
J gene: TRBJ2-5

CDR3 protein: ASATEVYTDTQY
V gene: TRBV7-9
J gene: TRBJ2-3

CDR3 protein: ASSLGGRLGTGELF
V gene: TRBV5-1
J gene: TRBJ2-2

CDR3 protein: ASSPTPTSGRLNEQF
V gene: TRBV27
J gene: TRBJ2-1

CDR3 protein: ASSVWSGENEQF
V gene: TRBV6-1
J gene: TRBJ2-1

CDR3 protein: ASSPVRGEAF
V gene: TRBV5-1
J gene: TRBJ1-1

CDR3 protein: ASSGLAGFTDTQY
V gene: TRBV11-2
J gene: TRBJ2-3

CDR3 protein: ASSGGGGTLNTEAF
V gene: TRBV27
J gene: TRBJ1-1

CDR3 protein: ASSFGGSNTEAF
V gene: TRBV11-3
J gene: TRBJ1-1

CDR3 protein: ASSMTSRRETQY
V gene: TRBV19
J gene: TRBJ2-5

CDR3 protein: ASSSGGDTDTQY
V gene: TRBV7-7
J gene: TRBJ2-3

CDR3 protein: SVDRTAEAF
V gene: TRBV29-1
J gene: TRBJ1-1

CDR3 protein: ASSYGGELF
V gene: TRBV5-4
J gene: TRBJ2-2

CDR3 protein: ASSLTGYSEQF
V gene: TRBV7-8
J gene: TRBJ2-1

CDR3 protein: AWSTGGDGYT
V gene: TRBV30
J gene: TRBJ1-2